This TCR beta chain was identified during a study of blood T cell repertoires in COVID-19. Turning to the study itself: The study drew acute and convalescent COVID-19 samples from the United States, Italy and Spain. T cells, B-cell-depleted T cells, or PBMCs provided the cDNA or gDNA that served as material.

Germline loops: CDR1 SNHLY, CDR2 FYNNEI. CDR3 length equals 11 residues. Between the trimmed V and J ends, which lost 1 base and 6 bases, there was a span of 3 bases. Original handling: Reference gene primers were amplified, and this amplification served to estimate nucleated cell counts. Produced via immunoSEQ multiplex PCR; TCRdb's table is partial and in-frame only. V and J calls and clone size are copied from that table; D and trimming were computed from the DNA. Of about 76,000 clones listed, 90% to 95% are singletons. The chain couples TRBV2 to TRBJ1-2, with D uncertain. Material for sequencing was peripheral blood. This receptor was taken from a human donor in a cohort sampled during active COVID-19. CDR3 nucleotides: TGTGCCAGCAGTGAAGGGCATGGCTACACCTTC. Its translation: CASSEGHGYTF.